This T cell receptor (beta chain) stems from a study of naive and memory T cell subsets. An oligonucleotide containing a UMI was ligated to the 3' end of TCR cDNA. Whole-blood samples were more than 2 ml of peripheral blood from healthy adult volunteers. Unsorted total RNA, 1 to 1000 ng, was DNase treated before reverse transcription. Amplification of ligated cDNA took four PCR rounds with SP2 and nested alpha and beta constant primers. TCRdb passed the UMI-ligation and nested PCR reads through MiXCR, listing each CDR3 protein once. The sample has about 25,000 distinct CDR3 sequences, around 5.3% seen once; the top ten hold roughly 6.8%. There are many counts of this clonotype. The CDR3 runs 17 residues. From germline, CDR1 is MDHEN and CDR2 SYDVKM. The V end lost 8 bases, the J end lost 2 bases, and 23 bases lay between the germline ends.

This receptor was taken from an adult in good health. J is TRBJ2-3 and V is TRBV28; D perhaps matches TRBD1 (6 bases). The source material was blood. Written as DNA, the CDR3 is TGTGCCAGCCTAAGTTATGGACAGAACCCTAACACAGATACGCAGTATTTT. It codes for CASLSYGQNPNTDTQYF.